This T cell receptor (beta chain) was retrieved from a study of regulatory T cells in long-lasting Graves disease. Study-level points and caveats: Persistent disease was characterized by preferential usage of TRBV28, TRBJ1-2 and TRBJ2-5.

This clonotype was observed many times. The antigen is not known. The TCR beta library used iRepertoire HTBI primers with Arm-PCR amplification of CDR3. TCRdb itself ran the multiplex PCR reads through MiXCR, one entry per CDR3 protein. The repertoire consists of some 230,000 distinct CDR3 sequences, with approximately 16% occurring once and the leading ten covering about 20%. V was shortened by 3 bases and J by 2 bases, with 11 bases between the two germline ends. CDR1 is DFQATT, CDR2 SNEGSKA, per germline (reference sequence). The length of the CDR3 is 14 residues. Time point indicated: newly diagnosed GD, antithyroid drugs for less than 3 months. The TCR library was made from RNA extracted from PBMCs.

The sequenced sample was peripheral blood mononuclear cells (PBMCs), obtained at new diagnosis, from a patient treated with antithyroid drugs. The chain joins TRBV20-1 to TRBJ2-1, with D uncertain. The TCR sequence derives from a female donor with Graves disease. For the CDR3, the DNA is TGCAGTGCTAGCGATTCGCCTACCTACAATGAGCAGTTCTTC. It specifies CSASDSPTYNEQFF.